The 7 T cell receptor beta chains presented below share a single source sample, sequenced in a study of T cell repertoires in cytomegalovirus infection. TCRdb reanalysed the reads using MiXCR and keeps one entry per CDR3 protein. The sample contains 450,000 to 550,000 distinct CDR3 sequences, 16% of which appear only once. Sequenced: CD8+ T cells from PBMCs. These receptors all stem from a human donor in good health (CMV status not recorded). Some clones in this sample may be carry-over from other donors' samples.

The chain recombines TRBV2 with TRBJ2-7; D is possibly TRBD2 (5 bases). From germline, CDR1 is SNHLY and CDR2 FYNNEI. With 3 bases removed from V and 6 bases from J, the gap between germline ends came to 12 bases. CDR3 length: 13 residues. CDR3 sequence (DNA): TGTGCCAGCAGTGAGCGGCTAGCTGGCGAGCAGTACTTC. Protein: CASSERLAGEQYF.

Only one count was recorded for this clonotype. A read error may produce the germline difference seen at one junction end. The CDR3 sequence is CASSWEKWGTEDFF. The CDR3 coding sequence is TGTGCCAGCAGTTGGGAAAAATGGGGCACTGAAGATTTCTTT. The genes are TRBV27 and TRBJ1-1; TRBD1 is a possible D gene (5 bases). This CDR3 contains 14 residues. The germline V gene has CDR1 MNHEY and CDR2 SMNVEV (reference sequence).

This clonotype turned up a few times. This chain's CDR3 is CASSEYAGDTEAFF. CDR3 bases: TGTGCCAGCAGCGAATACGCGGGGGACACTGAAGCTTTCTTT. The chain employs TRBV9 and TRBJ1-1, with D perhaps TRBD1 (5 bases). The germline V gene encodes CDR1 SGDLS and CDR2 YYNGEE. The V and J ends lost 3 bases and 3 bases respectively, with 12 bases between them. The CDR3 contains 14 residues.

This rearrangement joins TRBV5-6 to TRBJ2-1; 9 bases are shared with TRBD2. This CDR3 region has 17 residues. Germline CDR1 and CDR2: SGHDT and YYEEEE. The V gene end was trimmed by 0 bases and the J gene end by 5 bases; junction bases not matched to a gene: 9. For the CDR3, the DNA is TGTGCCAGCAGCTTGGTAGCCCTAGCGGGATTAAACAATGAGCAGTTCTTC. This translates into CASSLVALAGLNNEQFF.

The table lists this clonotype with a few counts. The rearrangement uses TRBV7-9 and TRBJ1-5; 7 bases line up with TRBD1. The germline gives CDR1 SEHNR, CDR2 FQNEAQ (reference sequence). The CDR3 is 14 amino acids. Trimming at V came to 5 bases and at J to 6 bases, leaving 7 bases not matched to a gene. CDR3 in amino acids: CASSLDRVGQPQHF. In nucleotides, the CDR3 is TGTGCCAGCAGCCTAGACAGGGTAGGTCAGCCCCAGCATTTT. Variable domain in full (rest from reference TRBV7-9 and TRBJ1-5): DTGVSQNPRHKITKRGQNVTFRCDPISEHNRLYWYRQTLGQGPEFLTYFQNEAQLEKSRLLSDRFSAERPKGSFSTLEIQRTEQGDSAMYLCASSLDRVGQPQHFGDGTRLSIL.

This clonotype was observed many times. The genes are TRBV7-3 and TRBJ2-1; 7 positions match TRBD2. CDR1 and CDR2 (germline): SGHTA, FQGTGA. This CDR3 is built from 15 residues. V lost 5 bases, J lost 2 bases, and 6 bases stayed unmatched. As DNA, the CDR3 is TGTGCCAGCAGCCAAGGTGCGGGAGCCTACAATGAGCAGTTCTTC. It yields the protein CASSQGAGAYNEQFF. Drawing the rest from reference TRBV7-3 and TRBJ2-1, the complete variable domain is GAGVSQTPSNKVTEKGKYVELRCDPISGHTALYWYRQSLGQGPEFLIYFQGTGAADDSGLPNDRFFAVRPEGSVSTLKIQRTERGDSAVYLCASSQGAGAYNEQFFGPGTRLTVL.

This chain joins TRBV12-3 or TRBV12-4 and TRBJ1-3; the match to TRBD1 covers 8 bases. Trimming removed 5 bases from V and 2 bases from J; junction bases left unmatched: 2. CDR3 size: 14 residues. CDR3 residues: CASSLGQAGNTIYF. CDR3 DNA sequence: TGTGCCAGCAGTCTGGGACAGGCTGGAAACACCATATATTTT.